The source of this T cell receptor beta chain is a study of control samples from healthy donors and cancer patients. Germline CDR1 and CDR2: LNHDA and SQIVND (reference sequence). The V gene lost 1 base and the J gene lost 0 bases, with 7 bases spanning the gap. The length of the CDR3 is 15 residues. Sequenced by immunoSEQ multiplex PCR; TCRdb stores in-frame clones only, minus some. In the table there are some 78,000 clones, about 89% of which are singletons. This clone was recorded once. Other nucleotide sequences in the sample specify the same CDR3. The rearrangement uses TRBV19 and TRBJ1-3; possibly TRBD1 for D (5 bases). Sequencing used blood. The TCR sequence derives from a woman aged 60-70 years in good health. CDR3 region: CASSIAGGSGNTIYF. In nucleotides, the CDR3 is TGTGCCAGTAGTATAGCGGGGGGCTCTGGAAACACCATATATTTT. The full variable domain, with the rest looked up from reference TRBV19 and TRBJ1-3, is DGGITQSPKYLFRKEGQNVTLSCEQNLNHDAMYWYRQDPGQGLRLIYYSQIVNDFQKGDIAEGYSVSREKKESFPLTVTSAQKNPTAFYLCASSIAGGSGNTIYFGEGSWLTVV.